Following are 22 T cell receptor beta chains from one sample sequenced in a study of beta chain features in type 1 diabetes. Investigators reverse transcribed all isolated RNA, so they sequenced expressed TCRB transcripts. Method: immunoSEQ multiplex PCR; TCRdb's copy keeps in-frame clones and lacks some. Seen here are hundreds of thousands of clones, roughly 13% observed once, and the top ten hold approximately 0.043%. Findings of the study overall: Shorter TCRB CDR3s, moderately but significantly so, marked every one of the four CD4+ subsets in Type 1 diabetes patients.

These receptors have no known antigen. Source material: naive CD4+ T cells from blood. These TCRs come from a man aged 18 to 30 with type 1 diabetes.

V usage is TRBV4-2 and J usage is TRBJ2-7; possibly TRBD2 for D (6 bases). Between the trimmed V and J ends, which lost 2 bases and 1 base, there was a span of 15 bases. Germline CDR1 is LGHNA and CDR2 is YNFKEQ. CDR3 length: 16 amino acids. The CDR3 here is CASSQLGGARSYEQYF. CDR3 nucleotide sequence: TGTGCCAGCAGCCAACTCGGAGGGGCTCGTTCCTACGAGCAGTACTTC.

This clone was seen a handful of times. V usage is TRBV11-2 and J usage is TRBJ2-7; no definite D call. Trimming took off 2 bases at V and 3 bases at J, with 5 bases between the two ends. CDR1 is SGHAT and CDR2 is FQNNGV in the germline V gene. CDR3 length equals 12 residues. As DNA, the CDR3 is TGTGCCAGCAGCTTATCCGGCTACGAGCAGTACTTC. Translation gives CASSLSGYEQYF.

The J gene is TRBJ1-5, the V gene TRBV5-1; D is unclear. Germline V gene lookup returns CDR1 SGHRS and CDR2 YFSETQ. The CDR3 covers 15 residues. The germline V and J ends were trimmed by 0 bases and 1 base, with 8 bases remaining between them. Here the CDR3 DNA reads TGCGCCAGCAGCTTGGCCCCCGGCAGCAATCAGCCCCAGCATTTT. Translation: CASSLAPGSNQPQHF.

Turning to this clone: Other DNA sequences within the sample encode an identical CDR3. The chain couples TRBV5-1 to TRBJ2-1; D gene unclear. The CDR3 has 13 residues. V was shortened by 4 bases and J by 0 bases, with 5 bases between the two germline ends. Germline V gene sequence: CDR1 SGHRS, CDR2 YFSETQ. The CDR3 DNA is TGCGCCAGCAGCCTGGACTCCTACAATGAGCAGTTCTTC. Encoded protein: CASSLDSYNEQFF.

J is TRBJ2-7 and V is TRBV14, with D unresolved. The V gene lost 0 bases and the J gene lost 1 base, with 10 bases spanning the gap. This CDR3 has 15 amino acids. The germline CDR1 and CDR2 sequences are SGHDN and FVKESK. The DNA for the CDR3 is TGTGCCAGCAGCCAAGATTGGGAACAGTCCTACGAGCAGTACTTC. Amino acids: CASSQDWEQSYEQYF. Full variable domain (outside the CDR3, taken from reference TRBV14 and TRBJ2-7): EAGVTQFPSHSVIEKGQTVTLRCDPISGHDNLYWYRRVMGKEIKFLLHFVKESKQDESGMPNNRFLAERTGGTYSTLKVQPAELEDSGVYFCASSQDWEQSYEQYFGPGTRLTVT.

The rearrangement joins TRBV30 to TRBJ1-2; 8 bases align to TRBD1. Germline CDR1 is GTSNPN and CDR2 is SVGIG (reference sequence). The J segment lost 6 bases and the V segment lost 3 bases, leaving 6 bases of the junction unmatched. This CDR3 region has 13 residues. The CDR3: CAWSPTGEDGYTF. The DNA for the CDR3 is TGTGCCTGGAGCCCGACAGGGGAGGATGGCTACACCTTC.

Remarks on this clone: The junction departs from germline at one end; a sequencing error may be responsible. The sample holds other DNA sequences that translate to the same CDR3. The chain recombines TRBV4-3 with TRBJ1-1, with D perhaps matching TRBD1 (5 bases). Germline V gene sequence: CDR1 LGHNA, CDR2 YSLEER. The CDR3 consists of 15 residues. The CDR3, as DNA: TGCGCCAGCAGCCAAGATCATCTCAGGGAAACTGAAGCCTTCTTT. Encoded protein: CASSQDHLRETEAFF.

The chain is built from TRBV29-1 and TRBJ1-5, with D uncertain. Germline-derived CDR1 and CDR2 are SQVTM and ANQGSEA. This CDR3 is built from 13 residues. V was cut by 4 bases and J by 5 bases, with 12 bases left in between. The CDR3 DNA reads TGCAGCGTTGCTGGGTTTTTGGATCAGCCCCAGCATTTT. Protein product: CSVAGFLDQPQHF.

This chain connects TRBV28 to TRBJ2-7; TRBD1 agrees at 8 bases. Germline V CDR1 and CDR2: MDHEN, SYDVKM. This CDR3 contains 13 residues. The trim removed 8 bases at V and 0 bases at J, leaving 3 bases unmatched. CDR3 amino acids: CASLDRDSYEQYF. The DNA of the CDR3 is TGTGCCAGCCTGGACAGGGACTCCTACGAGCAGTACTTC.

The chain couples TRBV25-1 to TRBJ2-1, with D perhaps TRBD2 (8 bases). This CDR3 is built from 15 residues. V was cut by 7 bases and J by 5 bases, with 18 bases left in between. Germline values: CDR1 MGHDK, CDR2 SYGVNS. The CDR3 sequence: CASTPRGGLDNEQFF. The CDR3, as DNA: TGTGCCAGCACCCCCAGGGGGGGACTAGACAATGAGCAGTTCTTC.

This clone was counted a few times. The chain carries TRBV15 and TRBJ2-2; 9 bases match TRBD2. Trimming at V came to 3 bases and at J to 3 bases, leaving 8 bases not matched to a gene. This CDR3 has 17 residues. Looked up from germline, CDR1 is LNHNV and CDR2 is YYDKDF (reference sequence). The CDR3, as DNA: TGTGCCACCAGCAGTAGTCCCCGCGGGGGGGACACCGGGGAGCTGTTTTTT. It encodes CATSSSPRGGDTGELFF. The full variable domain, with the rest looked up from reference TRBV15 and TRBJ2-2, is DAMVIQNPRYQVTQFGKPVTLSCSQTLNHNVMYWYQQKSSQAPKLLFHYYDKDFNNEADTPDNFQSRRPNTSFCFLDIRSPGLGDTAMYLCATSSSPRGGDTGELFFGEGSRLTVL.

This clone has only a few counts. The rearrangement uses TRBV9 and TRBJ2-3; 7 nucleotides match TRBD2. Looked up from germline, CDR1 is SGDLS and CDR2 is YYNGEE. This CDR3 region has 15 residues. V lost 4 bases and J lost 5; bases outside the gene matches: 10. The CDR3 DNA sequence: TGTGCCAGCAGCTCGTGGACTAGTAGGGGAGATACGCAGTATTTT. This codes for CASSSWTSRGDTQYF. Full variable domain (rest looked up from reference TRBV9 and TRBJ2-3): DSGVTQTPKHLITATGQRVTLRCSPRSGDLSVYWYQQSLDQGLQFLIQYYNGEERAKGNILERFSAQQFPDLHSELNLSSLELGDSALYFCASSSWTSRGDTQYFGPGTRLTVL.

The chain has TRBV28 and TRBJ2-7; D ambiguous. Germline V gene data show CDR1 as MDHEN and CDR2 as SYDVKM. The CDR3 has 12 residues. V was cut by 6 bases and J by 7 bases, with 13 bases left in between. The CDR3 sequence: CASSSVTTEQYF. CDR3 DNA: TGTGCCAGCAGCTCCGTCACGACGGAGCAGTACTTC.

In DNA, the CDR3 is TGCAGCGTTGGACAGGGAGGCAGGCAGCCCCAGCATTTT. Amino acids: CSVGQGGRQPQHF. The V gene is TRBV29-1, the J gene TRBJ1-5; 7 nucleotides line up with TRBD1. Germline-derived CDR1 and CDR2 are SQVTM and ANQGSEA. V lost 4 bases, J lost 7 bases, and 7 bases stayed unmatched. The CDR3 loop spans 13 amino acids.

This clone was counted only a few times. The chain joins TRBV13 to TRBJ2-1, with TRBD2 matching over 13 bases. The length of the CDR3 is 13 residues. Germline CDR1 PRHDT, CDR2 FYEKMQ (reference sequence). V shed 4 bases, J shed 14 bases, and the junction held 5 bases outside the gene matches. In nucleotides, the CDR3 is TGTGCCAGCAGCTCCTCCGGGACTAGCGGGAAGTTCTTC. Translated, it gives CASSSSGTSGKFF.

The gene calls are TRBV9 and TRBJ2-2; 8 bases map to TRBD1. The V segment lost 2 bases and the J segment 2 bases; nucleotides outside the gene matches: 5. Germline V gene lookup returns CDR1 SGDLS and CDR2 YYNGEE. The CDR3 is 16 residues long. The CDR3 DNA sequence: TGTGCCAGCAGCGTCTATGGACAGGGAAACACCGGGGAGCTGTTTTTT. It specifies CASSVYGQGNTGELFF.

For the CDR3, the DNA is TGTGCCAGCAGCCCCTCGGGCAGGGAGGATCAGCCCCAGCATTTT. Protein sequence: CASSPSGREDQPQHF. The chain recombines TRBV5-5 with TRBJ1-5; TRBD1 is a possible D gene (5 bases). CDR3 size: 15 residues. V was trimmed by 4 bases and J by 5 bases, leaving 16 bases between them. Germline CDR1 is SGHKS and CDR2 is YYEKEE (reference sequence).

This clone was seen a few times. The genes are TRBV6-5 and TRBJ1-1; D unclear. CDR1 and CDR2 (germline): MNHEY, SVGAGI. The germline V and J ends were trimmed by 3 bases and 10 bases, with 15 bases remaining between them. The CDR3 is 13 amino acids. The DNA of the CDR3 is TGTGCCAGCAGTTATAAATCCTTTAGCGGAGCTTTCTTT. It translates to CASSYKSFSGAFF.

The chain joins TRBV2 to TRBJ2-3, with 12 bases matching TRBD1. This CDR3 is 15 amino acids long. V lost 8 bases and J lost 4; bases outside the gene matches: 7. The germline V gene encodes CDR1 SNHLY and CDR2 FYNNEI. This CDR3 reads CASEGTGGSADTQYF. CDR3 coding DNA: TGTGCCAGCGAGGGGACAGGGGGCTCGGCAGATACGCAGTATTTT.

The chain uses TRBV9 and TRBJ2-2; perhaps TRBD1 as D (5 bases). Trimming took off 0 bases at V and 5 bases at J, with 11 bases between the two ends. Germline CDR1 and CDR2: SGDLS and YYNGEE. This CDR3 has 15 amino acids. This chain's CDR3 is CASSVVTALTGELFF. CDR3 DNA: TGTGCCAGCAGCGTAGTGACAGCCCTTACCGGGGAGCTGTTTTTT.

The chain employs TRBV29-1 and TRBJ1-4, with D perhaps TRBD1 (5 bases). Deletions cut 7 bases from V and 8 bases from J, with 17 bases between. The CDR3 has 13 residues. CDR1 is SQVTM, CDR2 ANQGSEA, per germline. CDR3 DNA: TGCAGCGCCCTGCCAGGGAGCGGCGAAAAACTGTTTTTT. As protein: CSALPGSGEKLFF.

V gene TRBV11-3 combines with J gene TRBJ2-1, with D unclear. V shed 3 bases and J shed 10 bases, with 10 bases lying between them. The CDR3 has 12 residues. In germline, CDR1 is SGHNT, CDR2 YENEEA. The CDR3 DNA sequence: TGTGCCAGCAGCTTCACTAACGGCGAGCAGTTCTTC. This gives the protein CASSFTNGEQFF.